Below, 27 T cell receptor beta chains from the same sample are listed, as sequenced in a study of shared clonotypes between healthy human individuals. Assay: immunoSEQ multiplex PCR; the TCRdb copy retains only in-frame clones and omits some. The sample includes some 490,000 clones, around 73% of them seen just once. The material sequenced was PBMCs. Receptors originate from a woman aged 35 to 49 in good health. Some clones in this sample may be carry-over from other donors' samples.

Here the CDR3 reads CSAGGGPYEQYF. The CDR3, as DNA: TGCAGCGCGGGGGGGGGCCCCTACGAGCAGTACTTC. V usage is TRBV29-1 and J usage is TRBJ2-7; 8 positions match TRBD2. This CDR3 contains 12 residues. Germline CDR1 SQVTM, CDR2 ANQGSEA. V was clipped by 7 bases and J by 2 bases; unmatched bases: 4.

This rearrangement joins TRBV6-1 to TRBJ2-4; D ambiguous. Germline V gives CDR1 MNHNS, CDR2 SASEGT. Trimming took 5 bases from V and 0 from J, leaving 5 bases between them. The CDR3 has 13 amino acids. The CDR3 nucleotides are TGTGCCAGCAGTTTGCTAGCCAAAAACATTCAGTACTTC. Amino acid sequence: CASSLLAKNIQYF.

The chain carries TRBV6-1 and TRBJ2-7; D unresolved. Germline V gene sequence: CDR1 MNHNS, CDR2 SASEGT. V was trimmed by 5 bases and J by 3 bases, leaving 11 bases between them. The CDR3 has 13 residues. CDR3 sequence (DNA): TGTGCCAGCAGTAGAAGTCCGCTCTACGAGCAGTACTTC. This encodes CASSRSPLYEQYF.

The V call is TRBV7-9, the J call TRBJ1-5, with D maybe TRBD1 (5 bases). Looked up from germline, CDR1 is SEHNR and CDR2 is FQNEAQ (reference sequence). The CDR3 totals 14 residues. V was trimmed by 5 bases and J by 6 bases, leaving 14 bases between them. The CDR3 here is CASSGRGVRQPQHF. DNA for the CDR3: TGTGCCAGCAGCGGGAGAGGGGTTCGTCAGCCCCAGCATTTT.

This clone came up once. This rearrangement joins TRBV4-1 to TRBJ2-5; no clear D gene. Germline CDR1 and CDR2: MGHRA and YSYEKL. The CDR3 runs 13 residues. V was clipped by 3 bases and J by 5 bases, with 10 bases between them. The CDR3 nucleotides read TGCGCCAGCAGCCATTATGGAAGGGAGACCCAGTACTTC. Its translation: CASSHYGRETQYF.

The J gene is TRBJ2-1, the V gene TRBV5-4; D perhaps matches TRBD1 (5 bases). The length of the CDR3 is 16 residues. V lost 0 bases and J lost 5, with 15 bases in between. Germline V lookup: CDR1 SGHNT, CDR2 YYREEE (reference sequence). Here the CDR3 reads CASSLAKRGRHNEQFF. As DNA, the CDR3 is TGTGCCAGCAGCTTGGCCAAAAGGGGTCGGCACAATGAGCAGTTCTTC.

Concerning this clone itself: Distinct nucleotide sequences in the sample also encode this CDR3. V gene TRBV19 combines with J gene TRBJ1-1; 7 bases fit TRBD1. Trimming took 4 bases from V and 3 from J; bases not matched to a gene: 2. Germline V gene lookup returns CDR1 LNHDA and CDR2 SQIVND (reference sequence). The CDR3 sequence is 13 residues long. The CDR3 protein is CASSRDRDTEAFF. As DNA, the CDR3 is TGTGCCAGTAGTAGGGACAGAGACACTGAAGCTTTCTTT.

The J gene is TRBJ2-5, the V gene TRBV5-4, with a possible D match to TRBD2 (5 bases). Germline V lookup: CDR1 SGHNT, CDR2 YYREEE (reference sequence). V dropped 0 bases and J dropped 4 bases, with 10 bases sitting between them. The CDR3 contains 14 residues. The CDR3 reads CASSLGAGPETQYF. The CDR3 DNA reads TGTGCCAGCAGCTTGGGGGCGGGCCCAGAGACCCAGTACTTC.

A few counts support this clone. The chain links TRBV2 to TRBJ1-2; the D gene is possibly TRBD1 (5 bases). Germline CDR1 is SNHLY and CDR2 is FYNNEI. V was shortened by 3 bases and J by 3 bases, with 8 bases between the two germline ends. The CDR3 contains 13 residues. CDR3 sequence reads: CASSELGDYGYTF. The CDR3 nucleotides read TGTGCCAGCAGTGAGTTGGGGGACTATGGCTACACCTTC.

The chain employs TRBV30 and TRBJ2-7, with D perhaps TRBD2 (5 bases). This CDR3 comprises 17 residues. V was cut by 0 bases and J by 2 bases, with 20 bases left in between. From germline, CDR1 is GTSNPN and CDR2 SVGIG (reference sequence). The CDR3 region is CAWSVRRSRAITYEQYF. The DNA for the CDR3 is TGTGCCTGGAGTGTACGGCGCTCGAGGGCGATAACCTACGAGCAGTACTTC.

V and J are TRBV7-3 and TRBJ2-1, with TRBD2 as a possible D gene (6 bases). CDR3 length: 14 residues. With 3 bases removed from V and 3 bases from J, the gap between germline ends came to 9 bases. The germline CDR1 and CDR2 sequences are SGHTA and FQGTGA. Written as DNA, the CDR3 is TGTGCCAGCAGCTTGGGAGGACTCTACAATGAGCAGTTCTTC. It yields the protein CASSLGGLYNEQFF.

The rearrangement uses TRBV5-1 and TRBJ2-5; no reliable D call. This CDR3 region has 14 residues. Trimming pared 1 base from V and 1 base from J, leaving 8 bases between. The germline gives CDR1 SGHRS, CDR2 YFSETQ. The CDR3 sequence is CASSLLSFQETQYF. CDR3 DNA sequence: TGCGCCAGCAGCTTGTTATCGTTCCAAGAGACCCAGTACTTC. Together with reference TRBV5-1 and TRBJ2-5, the CDR3 gives the full variable domain: KAGVTQTPRYLIKTRGQQVTLSCSPISGHRSVSWYQQTPGQGLQFLFEYFSETQRNKGNFPGRFSGRQFSNSRSEMNVSTLELGDSALYLCASSLLSFQETQYFGPGTRLLVL.

As to this clone: Other DNA sequences in this sample translate to the same CDR3. The gene calls are TRBV27 and TRBJ2-7; 9 bases map to TRBD1. From germline, CDR1 is MNHEY and CDR2 SMNVEV (reference sequence). The CDR3 spans 15 residues. V shed 0 bases and J 4 bases; nucleotides not matched to a gene: 4. This CDR3 reads CASSLSWDRAYEQYF. The CDR3 DNA reads TGTGCCAGCAGTTTATCCTGGGACAGGGCTTACGAGCAGTACTTC.

The chain has TRBV28 and TRBJ1-4, with D possibly being TRBD1 (5 bases). Per the germline V gene, CDR1 is MDHEN and CDR2 is SYDVKM. V lost 2 bases and J 6 bases, leaving 7 bases between the germline ends. The CDR3 loop spans 13 amino acids. The CDR3 is CASSLGGDEKLFF. CDR3 in DNA: TGTGCCAGCAGTTTAGGAGGGGATGAAAAACTGTTTTTT.

About this clone itself: The same CDR3 is also encoded by other DNA sequences in this sample. V usage is TRBV9 and J usage is TRBJ2-5, with D possibly being TRBD1 (5 bases). Germline CDR1 reads SGDLS; CDR2 reads YYNGEE. The V and J ends lost 1 base and 2 bases respectively, with 6 bases between them. This CDR3 comprises 13 residues. The CDR3 DNA reads TGTGCCAGCAGCGTAAGGGGACAAGAGACCCAGTACTTC. It specifies CASSVRGQETQYF.

Worth noting for this clone: This specimen includes other DNA sequences encoding the same CDR3. V is TRBV6-1 and J is TRBJ2-3; possibly TRBD2 for D (5 bases). V was cut by 0 bases and J by 3 bases, with 7 bases left in between. This CDR3 is built from 14 residues. Germline V gene lookup returns CDR1 MNHNS and CDR2 SASEGT. This chain's CDR3 is CASSEASGTDTQYF. The CDR3 nucleotides read TGTGCCAGCAGTGAAGCCTCGGGAACAGATACGCAGTATTTT.

This chain connects TRBV28 to TRBJ2-2; 10 nucleotides line up with TRBD2. Looked up from germline, CDR1 is MDHEN and CDR2 is SYDVKM. The CDR3 has 16 amino acids. The trim removed 3 bases at V and 2 bases at J, leaving 3 bases unmatched. Here the CDR3 reads CASSLSGRGNTGELFF. In nucleotides, the CDR3 is TGTGCCAGCAGTTTGAGCGGGAGGGGTAACACCGGGGAGCTGTTTTTT.

This clone was recorded once. V gene TRBV15 combines with J gene TRBJ2-3, with D possibly matching TRBD2 (6 bases). Germline CDR1 and CDR2: LNHNV and YYDKDF (reference sequence). V was clipped by 0 bases and J by 3 bases, with 10 bases between them. The CDR3 runs 15 residues. The CDR3 region is CATSRDREMTDTQYF. In DNA, the CDR3 is TGTGCCACCAGCAGAGATCGGGAGATGACAGATACGCAGTATTTT.

A single count supports this clone. A read error is possible here, since a much larger clone lies one base away. The chain uses TRBV25-1 and TRBJ2-1; 8 bases agree with TRBD1. Unmatched junction bases numbered 11, after V lost 5 bases and J lost 5 bases. The germline gives CDR1 MGHDK, CDR2 SYGVNS. This CDR3 has 16 residues. CDR3 sequence: CASSPPQGVGDNEQFF. The CDR3, as DNA: TGTGCCAGCAGTCCGCCACAGGGGGTTGGCGACAATGAGCAGTTCTTC. Supplemented by reference TRBV25-1 and TRBJ2-1, the full variable domain reads EADIYQTPRYLVIGTGKKITLECSQTMGHDKMYWYQQDPGMELHLIHYSYGVNSTEKGDLSSESTVSRIRTEHFPLTLESARPSHTSQYLCASSPPQGVGDNEQFFGPGTRLTVL.

This chain connects TRBV6-1 to TRBJ1-5, with unresolved D. The CDR3 runs 14 residues. Germline V gene data show CDR1 as MNHNS and CDR2 as SASEGT. Trimming removed 6 bases at V and 0 bases at J, with 9 bases between. This chain's CDR3 is CASSQSYSNQPQHF. CDR3 DNA sequence: TGTGCCAGCAGCCAAAGTTATAGCAATCAGCCCCAGCATTTT.

This clone was seen a single time. The gene calls are TRBV28 and TRBJ1-1, with D perhaps TRBD1 (6 bases). The germline gives CDR1 MDHEN, CDR2 SYDVKM. This CDR3 comprises 13 residues. Trimming removed 4 bases at V and 4 bases at J, with 10 bases between. CDR3 DNA: TGTGCCAGCAGTTATGAAGGGGGCACTGAAGCTTTCTTT. It is translated as CASSYEGGTEAFF.

CDR3 DNA sequence: TGTGCCAGCTCCGGGGAGGGGGAGACCCAGTACTTC. Amino acids: CASSGEGETQYF. This chain joins TRBV2 and TRBJ2-5; the match to TRBD2 covers 7 bases. V lost 8 bases, J lost 5 bases, and 5 bases stayed unmatched. Germline V gene data show CDR1 as SNHLY and CDR2 as FYNNEI. The CDR3 covers 12 residues.

The table lists this clone with a count of one. V and J are TRBV19 and TRBJ1-5, with 7 bases lining up with TRBD1. CDR3 length: 14 amino acids. Germline CDR1 and CDR2: LNHDA and SQIVND (reference sequence). V shed 8 bases and J 5 bases; nucleotides not matched to a gene: 9. The CDR3 region has the DNA TGTGCCAGTTCCTCTACGACAGGGCATCAGCCCCAGCATTTT. This encodes CASSSTTGHQPQHF.

In its sample, this clone was seen a few times. Other DNA sequences of this sample code for an identical CDR3. The chain combines TRBV28 with TRBJ1-4; D might be TRBD1 (5 bases). Per germline, CDR1 MDHEN and CDR2 SYDVKM. V gave up 3 bases and J gave up 0 bases, with 8 bases separating them. The CDR3 covers 15 residues. The CDR3 spells CASSLGGATNEKLFF. The CDR3 DNA sequence: TGTGCCAGCAGTTTGGGAGGGGCAACTAATGAAAAACTGTTTTTT. Looking up the rest from reference TRBV28 and TRBJ1-4 gives the full variable domain: DVKVTQSSRYLVKRTGEKVFLECVQDMDHENMFWYRQDPGLGLRLIYFSYDVKMKEKGDIPEGYSVSREKKERFSLILESASTNQTSMYLCASSLGGATNEKLFFGSGTQLSVL.

J is TRBJ1-3 and V is TRBV2; 8 bases align to TRBD1. This CDR3 has 14 residues. The germline V gene has CDR1 SNHLY and CDR2 FYNNEI. The trim removed 3 bases at V and 6 bases at J, leaving 4 bases unmatched. The CDR3 nucleotides read TGTGCCAGCAGTGACTGGGACAGGATAAACACCATATATTTT. The encoded protein is CASSDWDRINTIYF.

The chain is built from TRBV7-2 and TRBJ2-7; perhaps TRBD1 as D (6 bases). The CDR3 consists of 14 residues. From germline, CDR1 is SGHTA and CDR2 FQGNSA. V shed 1 base and J shed 5 bases, with 12 bases lying between them. The CDR3 loop is CASSLEQGFDEQYF. For the CDR3, the DNA is TGTGCCAGCAGCTTAGAACAGGGATTCGACGAGCAGTACTTC.

This clone was seen only once. The chain carries TRBV27 and TRBJ1-1; 7 bases line up with TRBD1. The junction had 9 bases not matched to a gene; V was cut back by 3 bases and J by 11 bases. CDR3 size: 13 residues. The germline gives CDR1 MNHEY, CDR2 SMNVEV (reference sequence). The CDR3 loop reads CASSFHRQGTAFF. CDR3 nucleotide sequence: TGTGCCAGCAGTTTCCATCGACAGGGAACGGCTTTCTTT.